This TCR beta chain was sequenced for a study of blood T cell repertoires in COVID-19 (TCRdb year 2020). Describing the broader study: Samples from collaborators originated in the United States, Italy and Spain and spanned both the acute and convalescent phases of COVID-19. Where available, HLA class I and class II types were taken from metadata supplied by the sample provider and were not determined by assay-based typing. The repertoires were released in a freely available public database meant as a resource for research on the immune response to SARS-CoV-2. The samples were drawn from the first 160 participants of the ongoing ImmuneRACE study and from 950 to 1,500 subjects provided by 6 global collaborators. Subjects who had been exposed to COVID-19, were actively infected with it, or had recovered from it provided the deeply sampled blood TCRbeta repertoires that made up the dataset. Sample metadata almost always included a de-identified subject ID, COVID-19 status, age in years and sex. The prospective study material was composed of cDNA or gDNA derived from T cells, B-cell-depleted T cells, or PBMCs. What the work shows at the level of the full study, not this receptor alone: The amount of clinical and demographic metadata varied by source and participant and was provided uncurated.

TCRbeta CDR3 regions were amplified from genomic DNA using the immunoSEQ Assay, a bias-controlled multiplex PCR. Per the original workflow: Within the assay, amplification of reference gene primers was used to estimate how many nucleated cells each sample contained. To quantify the absolute abundance of each unique TCRbeta CDR3 rearrangement, sequence reads were collapsed and filtered. For each sample, productive Simpson clonality was calculated as the square root of Simpson's diversity index across productive rearrangements. Imported from immuneACCESS, the table was reduced by TCRdb to in-frame sequences with V and J called. These copies leave out some clones; in studies compared against another copy, an unresolved V gene accounts for under half, and the cause of the remainder is not known. That table is the source of V, J and clone size, and D and trimming were worked out from the DNA. This sample has more than 300,000 clones in its table, and about 90% of those were observed once. Over 9.5% of the sample comes from the top ten.

One collaborating source in Seattle enrolled patients while the patients were actively infected and followed the patients over time throughout the course of disease. Each collaborating institution followed its own protocols to collect whole blood in K2EDTA tubes. Collaborator samples were shipped for TCRbeta analysis as frozen whole blood, isolated PBMCs, or DNA extracted from either sample type. The CDR3 goes from the cysteine to the phenylalanine over 11 residues. Left in the record is the CDR3 DNA by itself, 33 bases read in frame from the first base. Compared with germline, V lacks 7 bases and J lacks 8 bases; bases without a gene match: 6. Via the germline V gene, CDR1 is SQVTM and CDR2 ANQGSEA. Comments on this clone: Its antigen target is currently unknown. No much larger clonotype is one base removed from it; base qualities were not supplied.

The rearrangement combines TRBV29-1 with TRBJ1-2, and 8 bases in between align with TRBD1. The clonotype comes from a woman in her thirties with COVID-19, enrolled during active disease. The sample was peripheral blood. The CDR3 protein sequence reads: CSGGQGEGYTF. The DNA sequence is given as TGCAGCGGCGGACAGGGCGAGGGCTACACCTTC. The variable domain in full, with residues beyond the CDR3 obtained from the reference TRBV29-1 and TRBJ1-2 genes, is SAVISQKPSRDICQRGTSLTIQCQVDSQVTMMFWYRQQPGQSLTLIATANQGSEATYESGFVIDKFPISRPNLTFSTLTVSNMSPEDSSIYLCSGGQGEGYTFGSGTRLTVV.